The 31 T cell receptor beta chains given below trace back to one sample, sequenced in a study of blood T cell repertoires in COVID-19. TCRdb's copy holds only in-frame clones and misses some; the assay was immunoSEQ multiplex PCR. The table includes some 200,000 clones, approximately 80% detected once. Sequenced material: peripheral blood. The receptors derive from a woman in her thirties or forties who had recovered from COVID-19.

The chain is built from TRBV28 and TRBJ2-1, with 9 nucleotides matching TRBD2. The CDR3 is 15 amino acids. Trimming took 4 bases from V and 14 from J; bases not matched to a gene: 15. Germline V CDR1 and CDR2: MDHEN, SYDVKM. The CDR3 reads CASSSPAGGKFQEFF. The DNA of the CDR3 is TGTGCCAGCAGTTCTCCAGCGGGGGGAAAATTTCAGGAGTTCTTC.

The chain employs TRBV4-3 and TRBJ2-4, with 10 bases that match TRBD2. With V trimmed by 1 base and J by 7 bases, 4 bases remained unmatched. The CDR3 is 15 residues long. In germline, CDR1 is LGHNA, CDR2 YSLEER. The CDR3 here is CASSQGTSGTNIQYF. The CDR3 coding sequence is TGCGCCAGCAGCCAAGGGACTAGCGGAACGAACATTCAGTACTTC.

The CDR3 DNA follows: TGTGCCAGTTCTTGGGACAGTACCTACGAGCAGTACTTC. Its protein is CASSWDSTYEQYF. The rearrangement links TRBV28 to TRBJ2-7, with 7 bases matching TRBD1. With V trimmed by 9 bases and J by 2 bases, 7 bases remained unmatched. Germline CDR1 MDHEN, CDR2 SYDVKM. CDR3 size: 13 residues.

V gene TRBV28 combines with J gene TRBJ2-3, with D possibly being TRBD1 (5 bases). The CDR3 sequence is 16 residues long. V was cut by 7 bases and J by 1 base, with 18 bases left in between. Looked up from germline, CDR1 is MDHEN and CDR2 is SYDVKM. The CDR3 loop is CASTITKGYGTDTQYF. The DNA for the CDR3 is TGTGCCAGCACCATAACTAAGGGGTACGGCACAGATACGCAGTATTTT.

This clone has only one observation. The chain uses TRBV30 and TRBJ1-4; D might be TRBD1 (5 bases). Per the germline V gene, CDR1 is GTSNPN and CDR2 is SVGIG (reference sequence). Trimming removed 5 bases from V and 8 bases from J, with 15 bases in between. CDR3 length equals 13 residues. CDR3 region: CAWEGWAREKLFF. The CDR3 DNA is TGTGCCTGGGAGGGGTGGGCACGAGAAAAACTGTTTTTT. Variable domain in full (rest from reference TRBV30 and TRBJ1-4): SQTIHQWPATLVQPVGSPLSLECTVEGTSNPNLYWYRQAAGRGLQLLFYSVGIGQISSEVPQNLSASRPQDRQFILSSKKLLLSDSGFYLCAWEGWAREKLFFGSGTQLSVL.

The sample holds a few counts of this clone. V gene TRBV4-1 combines with J gene TRBJ2-1, with a possible D match to TRBD2 (7 bases). Germline CDR1 MGHRA, CDR2 YSYEKL. V was cut by 5 bases and J by 9 bases, with 14 bases left in between. CDR3 size: 13 residues. The CDR3 DNA follows: TGCGCCAGCAGCTGGGAGGGGGATCCTGAGCAGTTCTTC. Its protein is CASSWEGDPEQFF.

V is TRBV27 and J is TRBJ1-1, with D hard to call. Germline V gene data show CDR1 as MNHEY and CDR2 as SMNVEV (reference sequence). V was trimmed by 5 bases and J by 4 bases, leaving 14 bases between them. The CDR3 sequence is 14 residues long. The CDR3 sequence: CASSPWRSGTEAFF. The CDR3 DNA is TGTGCCAGCAGTCCCTGGCGTTCGGGCACTGAAGCTTTCTTT.

The rearrangement links TRBV10-3 to TRBJ1-6, with D maybe TRBD1 (5 bases). The length of the CDR3 is 13 residues. Between the trimmed V and J ends, which lost 10 bases and 5 bases, there was a span of 12 bases. Germline CDR1 reads ENHRY; CDR2 reads SYGVKD. In nucleotides, the CDR3 is TGTGCCACTACAGGAGAGAATAATTCACCCCTCCACTTT. This sequence encodes CATTGENNSPLHF.

The V gene is TRBV7-2, the J gene TRBJ1-1; D unresolved. Germline CDR1 and CDR2: SGHTA and FQGNSA. V was cut by 4 bases and J by 0 bases, with 6 bases left in between. This CDR3 spans 13 amino acids. This CDR3 reads CASSSHLNTEAFF. DNA for the CDR3: TGTGCCAGCAGCTCACACCTGAACACTGAAGCTTTCTTT.

The V call is TRBV5-1, the J call TRBJ2-5; possibly TRBD2 for D (5 bases). The V gene lost 6 bases and the J gene lost 2 bases, with 14 bases spanning the gap. Germline CDR1 is SGHRS and CDR2 is YFSETQ. The CDR3 is made up of 14 amino acids. The CDR3 here is CASNQYGEQETQYF. The DNA for the CDR3 is TGCGCCAGCAACCAATACGGGGAACAAGAGACCCAGTACTTC.

In its sample, this clone was seen a few times. The chain recombines TRBV10-2 with TRBJ2-1; TRBD2 agrees at 9 bases. The CDR3 has 13 amino acids. V lost 10 bases to trimming and J lost 9 bases; unmatched junction nucleotides: 10. Germline V gives CDR1 WSHSY, CDR2 SAAADI. Here the CDR3 reads CAIGASGVGEQFF. CDR3 nucleotide sequence: TGCGCCATCGGGGCTAGCGGGGTCGGTGAGCAGTTCTTC.

The V call is TRBV9, the J call TRBJ1-2; TRBD1 matches at 7 bases. Germline CDR1 and CDR2: SGDLS and YYNGEE. The CDR3 is 14 amino acids. Trimming removed 4 bases from V and 10 bases from J; junction bases left unmatched: 13. This CDR3 reads CASSSPDRRFAYTF. The CDR3 DNA sequence: TGTGCCAGCAGCTCCCCGGACAGGCGGTTTGCCTACACCTTC.

The chain uses TRBV28 and TRBJ1-2, with 7 bases aligning to TRBD1. The length of the CDR3 is 13 residues. Germline CDR1 and CDR2: MDHEN and SYDVKM. The trim removed 10 bases at V and 3 bases at J, leaving 8 bases unmatched. The CDR3 loop is CAIPGGEDYGYTF. The CDR3 DNA is TGTGCCATCCCAGGGGGAGAAGACTATGGCTACACCTTC.

The rearrangement joins TRBV18 to TRBJ1-1; D unresolved. The CDR3 contains 14 residues. Per the germline V gene, CDR1 is KGHSH and CDR2 is LQKENI. V lost 6 bases, J lost 2 bases, and 13 bases lay in between. DNA for the CDR3: TGTGCCAGCTCCTTGGCGGAGGGAAACACTGAAGCTTTCTTT. Amino acids: CASSLAEGNTEAFF.

V is TRBV7-2 and J is TRBJ1-1; TRBD1 is a possible D gene (5 bases). Germline CDR1 SGHTA, CDR2 FQGNSA. The CDR3 consists of 16 residues. The V gene lost 0 bases and the J gene lost 4 bases, with 15 bases spanning the gap. CDR3 nucleotide sequence: TGTGCCAGCAGCTTAGCCACCTTCGGGGGAGGCACTGAAGCTTTCTTT. Its translation is CASSLATFGGGTEAFF.

The J gene is TRBJ1-4, the V gene TRBV12-3 or TRBV12-4, with no clear D. V was clipped by 6 bases and J by 1 base, with 3 bases between them. CDR3 length: 12 residues. The CDR3 loop reads CASSRTNEKLFF. For the CDR3, the DNA is TGTGCCAGCAGCCGAACTAATGAAAAACTGTTTTTT.

This clone was seen only once. The rearrangement joins TRBV2 to TRBJ2-7; weak D call: TRBD1 (5 bases). The germline V gene has CDR1 SNHLY and CDR2 FYNNEI. There are 12 residues in the CDR3. Trimming removed 5 bases at V and 4 bases at J, with 9 bases between. CDR3 nucleotides: TGTGCCAGCAGTCAGGACATTTACGAGCAGTACTTC. Protein product: CASSQDIYEQYF.

The CDR3 nucleotides read TGTGCCAGCAGCCGGGACAGGGTTAACACCGGGGAGCTGTTTTTT. Translated, it gives CASSRDRVNTGELFF. This chain uses TRBV16 with TRBJ2-2, with 9 bases matching TRBD1. The V and J ends lost 4 bases and 2 bases, in that order; junction bases with no gene match: 2. Germline CDR1 KGHSY, CDR2 FQNENV. The CDR3 is 15 residues long.

The chain joins TRBV30 to TRBJ2-7; unclear D gene. Trimming took 4 bases from V and 3 from J, leaving 10 bases between them. Germline V lookup: CDR1 GTSNPN, CDR2 SVGIG (reference sequence). This CDR3 spans 12 amino acids. The CDR3 DNA reads as TGTGCCTGGAACCGCGGAGACTACGAGCAGTACTTC. Protein product: CAWNRGDYEQYF.

This clone was detected once. The chain couples TRBV6-2 or TRBV6-3 to TRBJ2-3, with D possibly being TRBD2 (5 bases). V lost 1 base to trimming and J lost 0 bases, with 8 bases between them. The CDR3 is made up of 15 amino acids. The germline CDR1 and CDR2 sequences are MNHEY and SVGEGT. The CDR3: CASSYLWTSTDTQYF. The CDR3 region has the DNA TGTGCCAGCAGTTACTTATGGACTAGCACAGATACGCAGTATTTT.

V is TRBV5-1 and J is TRBJ2-3; 10 nucleotides agree with TRBD2. Per germline, CDR1 SGHRS and CDR2 YFSETQ. With 1 base clipped from V and 3 bases from J, the junction kept 5 bases outside the gene matches. This CDR3 spans 16 amino acids. The CDR3 protein is CASSLFSGGATDTQYF. CDR3 DNA: TGCGCCAGCAGCTTGTTCAGCGGGGGGGCAACAGATACGCAGTATTTT.

The gene calls are TRBV3-1 (or the pseudogene TRBV3-2) and TRBJ1-5; D possibly corresponds to TRBD1 (5 bases). The CDR3 has 15 residues. Trimming pared 0 bases from V and 2 bases from J, leaving 8 bases between. Germline values: CDR1 LGHDT, CDR2 YNNKEL (reference sequence). CDR3 amino acids: CASSQDPQGNQPQHF. In nucleotides, the CDR3 is TGTGCCAGCAGCCAAGATCCACAGGGCAATCAGCCCCAGCATTTT.

The chain is built from TRBV6-1 and TRBJ1-2; possible D gene TRBD1, 6 bases. V gave up 3 bases and J gave up 8 bases, with 13 bases separating them. CDR3 length equals 13 residues. The germline gives CDR1 MNHNS, CDR2 SASEGT. CDR3 nucleotides: TGTGCCAGCAGTGAGAGACAGGTGCGAGGCTACACCTTC. This gives the protein CASSERQVRGYTF.

V and J are TRBV9 and TRBJ1-1, with 8 bases fitting TRBD1. Germline V gene lookup returns CDR1 SGDLS and CDR2 YYNGEE. CDR3 length equals 16 residues. V trimming: 2 bases; J trimming: 2 bases; junction bases outside the gene matches: 8. CDR3 nucleotides: TGTGCCAGCAGCGTCTTGGCAGGGGGCCAAAACACTGAAGCTTTCTTT. Protein product: CASSVLAGGQNTEAFF.

The chain employs TRBV7-9 and TRBJ1-6; weak D call: TRBD1 (6 bases). The CDR3 is made up of 13 amino acids. Trimming stripped 5 bases from V and 7 bases from J, with 9 bases between. The germline V gene has CDR1 SEHNR and CDR2 FQNEAQ (reference sequence). For the CDR3, the DNA is TGTGCCAGCAGCGGACAGATCAATTCACCCCTCCACTTT. Its translation is CASSGQINSPLHF.

The CDR3 sequence is CASSYGQEETQYF. CDR3 DNA sequence: TGTGCCAGCAGTTACGGCCAAGAAGAGACCCAGTACTTC. The V gene is TRBV6-2 or TRBV6-3, the J gene TRBJ2-5; D is unclear. CDR3 size: 13 residues. CDR1 and CDR2 (germline): MNHEY, SVGEGT. The germline V and J ends were trimmed by 2 bases and 3 bases, with 7 bases remaining between them.

The V gene is TRBV4-3, the J gene TRBJ2-3, with no clear D. The V and J ends lost 0 bases and 4 bases respectively, with 8 bases between them. CDR3 size: 14 residues. The germline V gene has CDR1 LGHNA and CDR2 YSLEER. CDR3 protein: CASSQDRRSDTQYF. CDR3 in DNA: TGCGCCAGCAGCCAAGATCGGAGATCAGATACGCAGTATTTT.

As to this clone: The junction shows a germline mismatch at one end, possibly a read error. The V gene is TRBV7-9, the J gene TRBJ1-6; 7 bases match TRBD1. The CDR3 is 15 amino acids. Germline CDR1 reads SEHNR; CDR2 reads FQNEAQ (reference sequence). The DNA of the CDR3 is TGTGCCAGCACCTTAGGCTCCGGGACAGCTTCACCCCTCCACTTT. Its protein is CASTLGSGTASPLHF.

The rearrangement joins TRBV7-9 to TRBJ1-1, with D possibly TRBD1 on 5 matching bases. The ends were cut back, 2 bases at V and 4 bases at J, with 14 bases in the middle. The CDR3 sequence is 15 residues long. Germline lookup yields CDR1 SEHNR and CDR2 FQNEAQ (reference sequence). CDR3 sequence: CASSLTGGFGTEAFF. CDR3 coding DNA: TGTGCCAGCAGCTTAACGGGGGGATTCGGCACTGAAGCTTTCTTT.

This chain connects TRBV24-1 to TRBJ2-3; D perhaps matches TRBD2 (6 bases). The CDR3 extends over 14 amino acids. Trimming left V 7 bases short and J 3 bases short, with 13 bases between. Germline CDR1 KGHDR, CDR2 SFDVKD. CDR3 residues: CATRGEEHTDTQYF. The CDR3 region has the DNA TGTGCCACCAGGGGGGAGGAGCATACAGATACGCAGTATTTT.

This chain connects TRBV10-3 to TRBJ1-1; 9 nucleotides align to TRBD1. Trimming cost V 6 bases and J 7 bases; bases outside gene matches: 6. The CDR3 loop spans 13 amino acids. Germline CDR1 is ENHRY and CDR2 is SYGVKD. The CDR3 is CAIRRRGQGEAFF. CDR3 sequence (DNA): TGTGCCATCAGGCGAAGGGGACAGGGTGAAGCTTTCTTT.